These 17 T cell receptor beta chains originate from one sample sequenced in a study of STAT3 mutations in large granular lymphocyte leukemia. Notes on the study in general: Every T-LGLL patient had at least one immunodominant TCRbeta clonotype.

The method was immunoSEQ multiplex PCR; TCRdb's version includes in-frame clones alone and lacks a portion of them. This sample has more than 2,500 clones, with roughly 90% found just once. These receptors' antigens are unknown. The material sequenced was peripheral blood mononuclear cells. The source of these receptors is a man between 40 and 49 years old with T-cell large granular lymphocyte leukemia. Some clones in this sample may be carry-over from other donors' samples.

V is TRBV5-1 and J is TRBJ2-7; 9 positions agree with TRBD1. With 4 bases clipped from V and 3 bases from J, the junction kept 11 bases outside the gene matches. This CDR3 region has 16 residues. Germline CDR1 SGHRS, CDR2 YFSETQ. This CDR3 reads CASSLGGTGNFYEQYF. For the CDR3, the DNA is TGCGCCAGCAGCCTGGGGGGGACAGGGAACTTCTACGAGCAGTACTTC. The complete variable domain, with remaining parts taken from reference TRBV5-1 and TRBJ2-7, reads KAGVTQTPRYLIKTRGQQVTLSCSPISGHRSVSWYQQTPGQGLQFLFEYFSETQRNKGNFPGRFSGRQFSNSRSEMNVSTLELGDSALYLCASSLGGTGNFYEQYFGPGTRLTVT.

V and J are TRBV5-6 and TRBJ2-7; no clear D gene. The CDR3 extends over 14 amino acids. Germline V lookup: CDR1 SGHDT, CDR2 YYEEEE. V lost 5 bases to trimming and J lost 3 bases, with 15 bases between them. CDR3 loop: CASSSAGSSYEQYF. The CDR3 nucleotides read TGTGCCAGCAGTTCAGCCGGGTCAAGCTACGAGCAGTACTTC. The complete variable domain, with remaining parts taken from reference TRBV5-6 and TRBJ2-7, reads DAGVTQSPTHLIKTRGQQVTLRCSPKSGHDTVSWYQQALGQGPQFIFQYYEEEERQRGNFPDRFSGHQFPNYSSELNVNALLLGDSALYLCASSSAGSSYEQYFGPGTRLTVT.

This chain connects TRBV5-5 to TRBJ2-7; no reliable D call. V lost 6 bases and J lost 0, with 13 bases in between. There are 14 residues in the CDR3. Germline V gene lookup returns CDR1 SGHKS and CDR2 YYEKEE (reference sequence). CDR3 nucleotide sequence: TGTGCCAGCAATGACGACCCTAACTCCTACGAGCAGTACTTC. It codes for CASNDDPNSYEQYF.

The DNA of the CDR3 is TGCGCCAGCAGTGAAGGCGGAAGAGGTGAAGCTTTCTTT. It encodes CASSEGGRGEAFF. This chain links TRBV10-1 with TRBJ1-1; D ambiguous. Per germline, CDR1 WNHNN and CDR2 SYGVQD (reference sequence). This CDR3 comprises 13 residues. V lost 3 bases and J 7 bases, leaving 12 bases between the germline ends.

The chain combines TRBV6-6 with TRBJ1-1, with D possibly being TRBD1 (5 bases). Trimming cost V 8 bases and J 1 base, with 17 bases left between them. This CDR3 is 15 amino acids long. From germline, CDR1 is MNHNY and CDR2 SVGAGI (reference sequence). The CDR3 here is CASREAQGKNTEAFF. In nucleotides, the CDR3 is TGTGCCAGCCGCGAGGCCCAGGGTAAGAACACTGAAGCTTTCTTT.

The DNA of the CDR3 is TGTGCCAGCAGACGCGGGGGGCAGGGGGACTACAATGAGCAGTTCTTC. Protein sequence: CASRRGGQGDYNEQFF. The chain employs TRBV28 and TRBJ2-1; D perhaps matches TRBD2 (8 bases). Per the germline V gene, CDR1 is MDHEN and CDR2 is SYDVKM. The CDR3 is 16 residues long. Trimming shortened V by 6 bases and J by 3 bases, and 18 bases separated the two germline ends.

V usage is TRBV5-1 and J usage is TRBJ2-7; tentative D call: TRBD1 (5 bases). Per germline, CDR1 SGHRS and CDR2 YFSETQ. This CDR3 spans 14 amino acids. Trimming removed 6 bases from V and 2 bases from J, with 15 bases in between. The CDR3 sequence is CASTPRGRAYEQYF. The CDR3 DNA is TGCGCCAGCACCCCTAGGGGAAGGGCCTACGAGCAGTACTTC.

The chain couples TRBV6-6 to TRBJ1-6, with a weak D call TRBD1 (5 bases). The V end lost 7 bases, the J end lost 6 bases, and 7 bases lay between the germline ends. CDR1 and CDR2 (germline): MNHNY, SVGAGI (reference sequence). The CDR3 spans 12 residues. The CDR3 loop reads CASTQANSPLHF. DNA for the CDR3: TGTGCCAGCACACAGGCTAATTCACCCCTCCACTTT.

The gene calls are TRBV15 and TRBJ2-3, with 8 nucleotides matching TRBD2. Per germline, CDR1 LNHNV and CDR2 YYDKDF (reference sequence). The CDR3 runs to 16 residues. The J segment lost 5 bases and the V segment lost 0 bases, leaving 7 bases of the junction unmatched. The CDR3 coding sequence is TGTGCCACCAGCAGAGATGAGGGACTAGACCGAGATACGCAGTATTTT. Amino acid sequence: CATSRDEGLDRDTQYF.

This chain links TRBV7-9 with TRBJ1-2, with D unresolved. Germline V lookup: CDR1 SEHNR, CDR2 FQNEAQ (reference sequence). The CDR3 is 12 amino acids. V was trimmed by 5 bases and J by 4 bases, leaving 8 bases between them. In DNA, the CDR3 is TGTGCCAGCAGCAAGGAAGGCTATGGCTACACCTTC. Translated, it gives CASSKEGYGYTF.

The chain couples TRBV5-1 to TRBJ2-7; TRBD1 is a possible D gene (6 bases). Germline V gene lookup returns CDR1 SGHRS and CDR2 YFSETQ. V lost 4 bases and J 2 bases, leaving 16 bases between the germline ends. The CDR3 contains 15 residues. DNA of the CDR3: TGCGCCAGCAGCCTAATAACAGGGACGGCCTACGAGCAGTACTTC. Amino acids: CASSLITGTAYEQYF.

The chain carries TRBV29-1 and TRBJ2-7; D may be TRBD1 (6 bases). With 5 bases removed from V and 4 bases from J, the gap between germline ends came to 18 bases. The CDR3 is 14 amino acids. Germline CDR1 reads SQVTM; CDR2 reads ANQGSEA. The CDR3 region has the DNA TGCAGCGTTTTCAAAACTGGACAGAGGTACGAGCAGTACTTC. Translating it yields CSVFKTGQRYEQYF.

This chain joins TRBV7-2 and TRBJ2-1, with 7 bases that match TRBD1. This CDR3 region has 11 residues. J gave up 13 bases and V 5 bases, and 5 bases lay outside the gene matches. Germline CDR1 and CDR2: SGHTA and FQGNSA. This CDR3 is CASSKAGGQFF. The CDR3 nucleotides read TGTGCCAGCAGCAAGGCAGGGGGTCAGTTCTTC.

The rearrangement uses TRBV6-4 and TRBJ2-7; possibly TRBD1 for D (5 bases). From germline, CDR1 is MRHNA and CDR2 SNTAGT. This CDR3 is built from 13 residues. Trimming left V 5 bases short and J 3 bases short, with 11 bases between. CDR3 region: CASSPGPDYEQYF. As DNA, the CDR3 is TGTGCCAGCAGTCCAGGGCCCGACTACGAGCAGTACTTC.

Written as DNA, the CDR3 is TGTGCCTGGAGTGTGGGGGTTGGCACTGAAGCTTTCTTT. This sequence encodes CAWSVGVGTEAFF. V and J are TRBV30 and TRBJ1-1; D possibly corresponds to TRBD1 (5 bases). Trimming pared 0 bases from V and 4 bases from J, leaving 9 bases between. Germline lookup yields CDR1 GTSNPN and CDR2 SVGIG (reference sequence). The CDR3 totals 13 residues.

V and J are TRBV5-5 and TRBJ1-2; D gene unclear. The CDR3 runs 16 residues. CDR1 and CDR2 from the germline V gene are SGHKS and YYEKEE (reference sequence). Trimming removed 7 bases at V and 6 bases at J, with 25 bases between. This CDR3 reads CASSTYRSFGWHGYTF. In DNA form, the CDR3 reads TGTGCCAGCTCAACTTACCGGTCTTTCGGATGGCATGGCTACACCTTC.

V is TRBV18 and J is TRBJ1-2; D uncertain. Trimming pared 0 bases from V and 8 bases from J, leaving 7 bases between. This CDR3 has 12 amino acids. CDR1 and CDR2 from the germline V gene are KGHSH and LQKENI. The chain's CDR3 is CASSPPGGGYTF. CDR3 bases: TGTGCCAGCTCACCACCGGGTGGGGGCTACACCTTC.